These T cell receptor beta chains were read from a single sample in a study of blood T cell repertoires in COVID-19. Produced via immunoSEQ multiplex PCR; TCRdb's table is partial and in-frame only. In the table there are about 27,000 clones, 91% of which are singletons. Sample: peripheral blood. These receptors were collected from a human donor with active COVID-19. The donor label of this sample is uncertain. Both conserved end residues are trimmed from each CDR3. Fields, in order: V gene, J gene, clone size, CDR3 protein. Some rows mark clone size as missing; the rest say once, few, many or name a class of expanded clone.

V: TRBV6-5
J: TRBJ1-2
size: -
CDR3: ASSYSRGYGYT

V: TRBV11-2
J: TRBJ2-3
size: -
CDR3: ASSLGDYSGDTQY

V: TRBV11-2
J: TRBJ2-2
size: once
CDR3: ASSFNTGRNTGELF

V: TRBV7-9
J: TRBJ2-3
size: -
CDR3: ASSIGTSGTFTQY

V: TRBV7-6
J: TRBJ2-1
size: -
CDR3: ASSTSGSGGASAYNEQF

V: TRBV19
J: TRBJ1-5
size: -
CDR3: ASSILGDQPQH

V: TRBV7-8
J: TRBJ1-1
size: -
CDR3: ASSLGQVGSEAF

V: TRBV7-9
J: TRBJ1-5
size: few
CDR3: ASSLRGLDQPQH

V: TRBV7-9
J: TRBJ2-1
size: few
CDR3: ASSSPSPGQGEQF

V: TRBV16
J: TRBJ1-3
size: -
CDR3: ASSQSGPGNTIY

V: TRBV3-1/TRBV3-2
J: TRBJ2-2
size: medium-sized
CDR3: ASSLGLADNTGELF

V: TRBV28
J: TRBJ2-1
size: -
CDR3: ASSLWGGSYNEQF

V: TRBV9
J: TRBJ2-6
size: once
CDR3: ASSVEVGHGLIGANVLT

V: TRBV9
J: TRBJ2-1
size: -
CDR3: ASSPGTGGLNEQF

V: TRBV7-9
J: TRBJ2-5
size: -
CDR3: ASSSLENTQY

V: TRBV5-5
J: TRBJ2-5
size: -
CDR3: ASSAAGKRQETQY

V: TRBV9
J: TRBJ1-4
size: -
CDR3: ASSVEQGSSEKLF

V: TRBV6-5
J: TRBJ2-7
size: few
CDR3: ASKPGLAGLEQY

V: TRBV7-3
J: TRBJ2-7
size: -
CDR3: ASSPSGQELYEQY

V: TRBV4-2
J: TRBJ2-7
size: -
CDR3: ASSQDLGQGDYEQY

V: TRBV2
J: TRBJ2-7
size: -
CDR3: ASSQAQGGEQY

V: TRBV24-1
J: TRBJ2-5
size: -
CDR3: ATSPRGGGSQETQY